Below are 6 T cell receptor beta chains sequenced from a single sample in a study of blood T cell repertoires in COVID-19. The protocol was immunoSEQ multiplex PCR, while the TCRdb copy is restricted to in-frame clones and leaves out a portion. The top ten clones hold roughly 29% of a sample with 150,000 or so clones, about 80% of them seen once. Source material: peripheral blood. The origin of the receptors is a woman aged 55-75 years with acute or convalescent COVID-19.

The chain employs TRBV2 and TRBJ2-5, with 10 positions matching TRBD1. The germline CDR1 and CDR2 sequences are SNHLY and FYNNEI. The V segment lost 5 bases and the J segment 7 bases; nucleotides outside the gene matches: 10. The CDR3 loop spans 15 amino acids. The CDR3 reads CASSTDRGRGGTQYF. CDR3 sequence (DNA): TGTGCCAGCAGTACCGACAGGGGGCGCGGGGGGACCCAGTACTTC.

The chain carries TRBV19 and TRBJ1-5, with D uncertain. The CDR3 is 11 residues long. Germline V lookup: CDR1 LNHDA, CDR2 SQIVND (reference sequence). V was trimmed by 0 bases and J by 12 bases, leaving 6 bases between them. In DNA form, the CDR3 reads TGTGCCAGTAGTATAGATTTACTCCAGCATTTT. It yields the protein CASSIDLLQHF.

This clone was counted only a few times. This chain joins TRBV4-2 and TRBJ2-5; tentative D call: TRBD2 (6 bases). In germline, CDR1 is LGHNA, CDR2 YNFKEQ. Trimming removed 1 base at V and 5 bases at J, with 8 bases between. CDR3 length equals 13 residues. The CDR3 nucleotides read TGTGCCAGCAGCCAAGCGGCGGGGGAGACCCAGTACTTC. As protein: CASSQAAGETQYF.

The rearrangement joins TRBV12-5 to TRBJ2-3, with TRBD1 matching over 9 bases. V dropped 7 bases and J dropped 5; count of bases not matched to a gene: 4. Germline values: CDR1 LGHNT, CDR2 FRNRAP. CDR3 length: 13 residues. CDR3 protein: CASEPGQGDTQYF. CDR3 sequence (DNA): TGTGCTAGTGAGCCGGGACAGGGAGATACGCAGTATTTT. The entire variable domain, with the rest obtained from reference TRBV12-5 and TRBJ2-3, is as follows: DARVTQTPRHKVTEMGQEVTMRCQPILGHNTVFWYRQTMMQGLELLAYFRNRAPLDDSGMPKDRFSAEMPDATLATLKIQPSEPRDSAVYFCASEPGQGDTQYFGPGTRLTVL.

The chain employs TRBV27 and TRBJ2-5; 8 nucleotides align to TRBD1. Trimming took 4 bases from V and 5 from J; bases not matched to a gene: 6. This CDR3 comprises 14 residues. Germline CDR1 reads MNHEY; CDR2 reads SMNVEV (reference sequence). CDR3 DNA sequence: TGTGCCAGCAGTTCTCAGGGGGCGCAGGAGACCCAGTACTTC. It translates to CASSSQGAQETQYF.

V gene TRBV6-5 combines with J gene TRBJ1-4; D may be TRBD1 (5 bases). Germline-derived CDR1 and CDR2 are MNHEY and SVGAGI. The CDR3 sequence is 12 residues long. With 6 bases removed from V and 5 bases from J, the gap between germline ends came to 7 bases. This CDR3 reads CASRNRNEKLFF. The CDR3 region has the DNA TGTGCCAGCAGAAACAGGAATGAAAAACTGTTTTTT.